This T cell receptor (beta chain) was recovered during a study of cytomegalovirus exposure and HLA in healthy donors. Study-wide context: Earlier sequencing of some 180 million T cells yielded approximately 100 million unique TCR beta sequences. Study-wide results and limits: Specificity of three CMV-associated chains for CMV antigens was verified in vitro.

This clone came up a few times. The antigen is undetermined. Use of 60 Vbeta and 13 Jbeta primers characterized the PCR. Sequencing used immunoSEQ multiplex PCR; TCRdb keeps in-frame clones, though not all of them. Of some 170,000 clones in the sample, about 9.4% were seen once. Germline-derived CDR1 and CDR2 are SEHNR and FQNEAQ (reference sequence). V was pared by 1 base and J by 3 bases, with 6 bases between. The CDR3 runs to 14 residues. Sequencing input: PBMCs. The receptor was derived from a woman under 40 in good health and CMV-seropositive. The chain uses TRBV7-9 and TRBJ1-4; D is perhaps TRBD1 (6 bases). DNA of the CDR3: TGTGCCAGCAGCTTAGGGACAGCTAATGAAAAACTGTTTTTT. Amino acids: CASSLGTANEKLFF.